Below, 23 T cell receptor beta chains from the same sample are listed, as sequenced in a study of shared clonotypes between healthy human individuals. Method: immunoSEQ multiplex PCR; TCRdb's copy keeps in-frame clones and lacks some. The profile shows about 2.1 million clones, about 92% of them singletons. Naive CD8 cells, CD45RO-negative and positively selected for CCR7, excluded terminally differentiated effector memory CD45RA+ cells. Sequenced: naive CD8+ T cells from PBMCs. Source of these receptors: a man aged 18-30 years in good health. Some clones in this sample may be carry-over from other donors' samples.

This clone was detected only once. The chain recombines TRBV7-6 with TRBJ1-1; the D gene is possibly TRBD1 (5 bases). Looked up from germline, CDR1 is SGHVS and CDR2 is FNYEAQ. The CDR3 has 14 amino acids. V was shortened by 5 bases and J by 1 base, with 11 bases between the two germline ends. The CDR3 spells CASSQAGTNTEAFF. DNA for the CDR3: TGTGCCAGCAGCCAGGCAGGGACGAACACTGAAGCTTTCTTT.

This rearrangement joins TRBV13 to TRBJ2-2; D is possibly TRBD1 (6 bases). Germline assignment: CDR1 PRHDT and CDR2 FYEKMQ (reference sequence). The length of the CDR3 is 16 residues. Trimming left V 5 bases short and J 1 base short, with 14 bases between. CDR3 region: CASSPRTALNTGELFF. Here the CDR3 DNA reads TGTGCCAGCAGCCCCCGGACAGCACTGAACACCGGGGAGCTGTTTTTT.

The J gene is TRBJ2-7, the V gene TRBV6-1, with D possibly being TRBD1 (5 bases). The CDR3 runs 17 residues. CDR1 is MNHNS, CDR2 SASEGT, per germline. The V and J ends lost 4 bases and 0 bases respectively, with 19 bases between them. The CDR3 spells CASSGSRQPLTSYEQYF. CDR3 in DNA: TGTGCCAGCAGTGGGTCGAGACAGCCACTTACCTCCTACGAGCAGTACTTC.

This chain links TRBV27 with TRBJ2-7; no firm D call. CDR1 and CDR2 (germline): MNHEY, SMNVEV (reference sequence). V lost 3 bases and J lost 3, with 6 bases in between. This CDR3 is 12 amino acids long. CDR3 sequence (DNA): TGTGCCAGCAGTTTTTGTGACTACGAGCAGTACTTC. Translation gives CASSFCDYEQYF.

This clone occurred once. The sample holds other DNA sequences that translate to the same CDR3. The CDR3 reads CAWSVLAGADEQFF. CDR3 coding DNA: TGTGCCTGGAGTGTACTAGCGGGAGCCGATGAGCAGTTCTTC. The V gene is TRBV30, the J gene TRBJ2-1, with 11 nucleotides matching TRBD2. This CDR3 has 14 residues. V gave up 0 bases and J gave up 8 bases; unmatched junction bases: 3. The germline V gene encodes CDR1 GTSNPN and CDR2 SVGIG (reference sequence).

The chain links TRBV4-1 to TRBJ1-2; 9 bases match TRBD1. This CDR3 is built from 16 residues. Trimming took 3 bases from V and 4 from J; bases not matched to a gene: 9. The germline gives CDR1 MGHRA, CDR2 YSYEKL. The CDR3 protein is CASSQGPGTGPYGYTF. CDR3 nucleotide sequence: TGCGCCAGCAGCCAGGGACCCGGGACAGGGCCCTATGGCTACACCTTC.

V usage is TRBV7-9 and J usage is TRBJ2-7, with 7 bases identical to TRBD1. The CDR3 contains 15 residues. Germline lookup yields CDR1 SEHNR and CDR2 FQNEAQ (reference sequence). V trimming: 5 bases; J trimming: 1 base; junction bases outside the gene matches: 8. CDR3 sequence (DNA): TGTGCCAGCAGCCCCCGACAGGGCCCTTCCTACGAGCAGTACTTC. It codes for CASSPRQGPSYEQYF.

J is TRBJ2-1 and V is TRBV14; no clear D. This CDR3 is built from 13 residues. V was pared by 5 bases and J by 7 bases, with 12 bases between. CDR1 and CDR2 (germline): SGHDN, FVKESK. CDR3 bases: TGTGCCAGCAGCTACGACCGGCGGAATGAGCAGTTCTTC. It encodes CASSYDRRNEQFF.

Concerning this clone: Other nucleotide sequences in the sample specify the same CDR3. The rearrangement links TRBV29-1 to TRBJ2-7; no firm D call. CDR1 is SQVTM, CDR2 ANQGSEA, per germline. CDR3 size: 14 residues. With 1 base removed from V and 5 bases from J, the gap between germline ends came to 15 bases. The CDR3 here is CSVEADSTSDEQYF. The CDR3 DNA reads as TGCAGCGTTGAAGCCGACTCAACTTCTGACGAGCAGTACTTC.

V and J are TRBV5-1 and TRBJ2-7; D unresolved. The V end lost 0 bases, the J end lost 1 base, and 8 bases lay between the germline ends. This CDR3 is 14 amino acids long. CDR1 SGHRS and CDR2 YFSETQ come from the germline V gene. This chain's CDR3 is CASSLASQSYEQYF. DNA of the CDR3: TGCGCCAGCAGCTTGGCCTCTCAATCCTACGAGCAGTACTTC.

The V call is TRBV5-1, the J call TRBJ2-7, with D perhaps TRBD1 or TRBD2 (6 bases each). Looked up from germline, CDR1 is SGHRS and CDR2 is YFSETQ. CDR3 length equals 15 residues. Trimming removed 4 bases from V and 2 bases from J, with 16 bases in between. The CDR3 protein is CASSPSRGRAYEQYF. The DNA of the CDR3 is TGCGCCAGCAGCCCATCTCGGGGGCGGGCCTACGAGCAGTACTTC.

CDR3 loop: CASSFGQSTNEKLFF. The CDR3 DNA follows: TGTGCCAGCAGTTTCGGACAGTCCACGAATGAAAAACTGTTTTTT. The genes are TRBV6-5 and TRBJ1-4; D is possibly TRBD1 (6 bases). The CDR3 runs 15 residues. V was pared by 4 bases and J by 5 bases, with 14 bases between. Germline V gene lookup returns CDR1 MNHEY and CDR2 SVGAGI.

The chain is built from TRBV6-5 and TRBJ1-4; D call uncertain. CDR1 and CDR2 (germline): MNHEY, SVGAGI. This CDR3 comprises 11 residues. V gave up 6 bases and J gave up 11 bases, with 10 bases separating them. For the CDR3, the DNA is TGTGCCAGCAGACAAGGGAGGAAACTGTTTTTT. This translates into CASRQGRKLFF.

The CDR3 DNA reads as TGTGCCAGTATTGCCCCAGGGGGCTACACCTTC. Its protein product is CASIAPGGYTF. This chain links TRBV19 with TRBJ1-2, with a possible D match to TRBD1 (5 bases). Germline CDR1 is LNHDA and CDR2 is SQIVND (reference sequence). The CDR3 loop spans 11 amino acids. V was clipped by 7 bases and J by 8 bases, with 11 bases between them. The full variable domain, its missing parts supplied by reference TRBV19 and TRBJ1-2, is DGGITQSPKYLFRKEGQNVTLSCEQNLNHDAMYWYRQDPGQGLRLIYYSQIVNDFQKGDIAEGYSVSREKKESFPLTVTSAQKNPTAFYLCASIAPGGYTFGSGTRLTVV.

The V and J genes are TRBV7-9 and TRBJ2-4; no clear D. The CDR3 runs to 13 residues. The V gene's germline CDR1 is SEHNR and CDR2 FQNEAQ (reference sequence). V shed 5 bases and J shed 5 bases, with 10 bases lying between them. CDR3 sequence reads: CASSRSVENIQYF. DNA of the CDR3: TGTGCCAGCAGCAGGAGCGTTGAAAACATTCAGTACTTC. The full variable domain, its missing parts supplied by reference TRBV7-9 and TRBJ2-4, is DTGVSQNPRHKITKRGQNVTFRCDPISEHNRLYWYRQTLGQGPEFLTYFQNEAQLEKSRLLSDRFSAERPKGSFSTLEIQRTEQGDSAMYLCASSRSVENIQYFGAGTRLSVL.

The chain has TRBV7-8 and TRBJ2-1, with 8 bases fitting TRBD2. The length of the CDR3 is 13 residues. Germline V gene data show CDR1 as SGHVS and CDR2 as FQNEAQ. J was trimmed by 9 bases and V by 1 base; bases with no gene match: 2. CDR3 region: CASSLVAGGEQFF. The CDR3, as DNA: TGTGCCAGCAGCTTAGTGGCGGGAGGTGAGCAGTTCTTC.

This chain joins TRBV7-8 and TRBJ2-2, with D maybe TRBD2 (6 bases). In germline, CDR1 is SGHVS, CDR2 FQNEAQ. The CDR3 loop spans 15 amino acids. The V end lost 0 bases, the J end lost 2 bases, and 7 bases lay between the germline ends. The CDR3 DNA reads as TGTGCCAGCAGCTTAGCGCGGGGCAACACCGGGGAGCTGTTTTTT. Translation gives CASSLARGNTGELFF.

This chain links TRBV5-6 with TRBJ2-7, with TRBD1 identical over 10 bases. The germline gives CDR1 SGHDT, CDR2 YYEEEE. This CDR3 is 15 amino acids long. V lost 5 bases to trimming and J lost 5 bases; unmatched junction nucleotides: 10. CDR3 region: CASRTGTGAFNEQYF. The CDR3 coding sequence is TGTGCCAGCAGAACGGGGACAGGGGCATTCAACGAGCAGTACTTC.

The chain links TRBV5-6 to TRBJ2-7; D unresolved. V was cut by 4 bases and J by 3 bases, with 14 bases left in between. The CDR3 has 14 amino acids. Germline V CDR1 and CDR2: SGHDT, YYEEEE. The CDR3 DNA sequence: TGTGCCAGCAGCCCCCGGCGGCAGATCTACGAGCAGTACTTC. The encoded protein is CASSPRRQIYEQYF.

The chain couples TRBV6-6 to TRBJ1-2, with 9 bases lining up with TRBD1. This CDR3 is built from 13 residues. Germline CDR1 MNHNY, CDR2 SVGAGI (reference sequence). J was trimmed by 8 bases and V by 7 bases; bases with no gene match: 8. CDR3 sequence reads: CASTPGTGNGYTF. CDR3 DNA sequence: TGTGCCAGCACCCCCGGGACAGGGAACGGCTACACCTTC.

The chain recombines TRBV5-6 with TRBJ2-2, with D possibly being TRBD1 (7 bases). Germline V gives CDR1 SGHDT, CDR2 YYEEEE. The CDR3 contains 14 residues. The V and J ends lost 6 bases and 5 bases respectively, with 14 bases between them. The chain's CDR3 is CASNHRGGTGELFF. CDR3 nucleotide sequence: TGTGCCAGCAACCACAGGGGAGGAACCGGGGAGCTGTTTTTT.

The chain employs TRBV9 and TRBJ2-2; D call uncertain. Germline assignment: CDR1 SGDLS and CDR2 YYNGEE. This CDR3 spans 15 amino acids. V was pared by 2 bases and J by 1 base, with 9 bases between. CDR3 nucleotides: TGTGCCAGCAGCGTTACGGATAAGAACACCGGGGAGCTGTTTTTT. Amino acid sequence: CASSVTDKNTGELFF.

V gene TRBV2 combines with J gene TRBJ2-2; either TRBD1 or TRBD2 may fit D (5 bases each). Trimming cost V 8 bases and J 4 bases, with 11 bases left between them. This CDR3 is built from 13 residues. Germline V gives CDR1 SNHLY, CDR2 FYNNEI. The CDR3 nucleotides read TGTGCCAGCGGGGACCGTGGCACCGGGGAGCTGTTTTTT. This encodes CASGDRGTGELFF.